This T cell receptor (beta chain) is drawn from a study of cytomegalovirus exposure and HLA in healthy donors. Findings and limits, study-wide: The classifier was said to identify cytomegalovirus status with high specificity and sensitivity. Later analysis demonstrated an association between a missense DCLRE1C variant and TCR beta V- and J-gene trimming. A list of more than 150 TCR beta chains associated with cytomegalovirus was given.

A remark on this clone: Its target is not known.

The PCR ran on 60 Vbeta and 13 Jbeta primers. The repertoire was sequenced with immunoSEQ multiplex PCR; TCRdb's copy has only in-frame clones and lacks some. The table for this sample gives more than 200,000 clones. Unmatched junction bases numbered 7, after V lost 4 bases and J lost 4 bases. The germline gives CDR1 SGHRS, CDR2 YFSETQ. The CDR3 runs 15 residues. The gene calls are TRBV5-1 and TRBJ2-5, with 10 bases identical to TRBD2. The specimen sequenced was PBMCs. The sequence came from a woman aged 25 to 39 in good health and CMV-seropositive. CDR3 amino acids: CASSPLSGGAETQYF. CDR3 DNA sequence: TGCGCCAGCAGCCCGCTGAGCGGGGGGGCAGAGACCCAGTACTTC.